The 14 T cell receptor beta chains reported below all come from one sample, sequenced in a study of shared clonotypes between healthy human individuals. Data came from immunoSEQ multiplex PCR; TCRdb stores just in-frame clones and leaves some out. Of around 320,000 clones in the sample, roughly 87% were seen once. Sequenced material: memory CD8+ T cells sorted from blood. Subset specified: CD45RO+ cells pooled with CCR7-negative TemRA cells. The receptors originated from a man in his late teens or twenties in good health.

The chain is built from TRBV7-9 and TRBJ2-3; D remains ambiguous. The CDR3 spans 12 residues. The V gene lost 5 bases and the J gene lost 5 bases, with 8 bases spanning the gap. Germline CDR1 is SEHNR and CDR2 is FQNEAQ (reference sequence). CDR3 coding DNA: TGTGCCAGCAGCCCCCGGAAAGATACGCAGTATTTT. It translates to CASSPRKDTQYF.

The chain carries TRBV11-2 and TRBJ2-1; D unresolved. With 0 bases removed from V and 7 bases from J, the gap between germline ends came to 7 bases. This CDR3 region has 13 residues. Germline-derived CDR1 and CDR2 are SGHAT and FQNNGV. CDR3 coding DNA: TGTGCCAGCAGCTTAGAGGGAAGAAATGAGCAGTTCTTC. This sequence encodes CASSLEGRNEQFF.

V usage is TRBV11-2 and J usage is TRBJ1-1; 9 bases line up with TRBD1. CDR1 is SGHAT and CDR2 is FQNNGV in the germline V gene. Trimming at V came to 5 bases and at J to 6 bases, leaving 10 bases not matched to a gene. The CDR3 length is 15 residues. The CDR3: CASSLWGQGSSEAFF. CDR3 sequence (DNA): TGTGCCAGCAGCCTGTGGGGACAGGGAAGTTCTGAAGCTTTCTTT.

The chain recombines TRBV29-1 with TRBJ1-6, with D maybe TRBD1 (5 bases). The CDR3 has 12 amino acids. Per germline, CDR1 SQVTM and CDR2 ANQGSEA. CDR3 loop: CSAGEVGSPLHF. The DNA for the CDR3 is TGCAGTGCGGGGGAGGTAGGGTCACCCCTCCACTTT.

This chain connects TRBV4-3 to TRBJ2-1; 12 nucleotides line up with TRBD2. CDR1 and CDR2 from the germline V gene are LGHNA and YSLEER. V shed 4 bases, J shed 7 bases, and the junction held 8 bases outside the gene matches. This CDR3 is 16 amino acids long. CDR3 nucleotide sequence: TGCGCCAGCAGCCTTTTTCCCGGGACTAGCGGGAATGAGCAGTTCTTC. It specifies CASSLFPGTSGNEQFF.

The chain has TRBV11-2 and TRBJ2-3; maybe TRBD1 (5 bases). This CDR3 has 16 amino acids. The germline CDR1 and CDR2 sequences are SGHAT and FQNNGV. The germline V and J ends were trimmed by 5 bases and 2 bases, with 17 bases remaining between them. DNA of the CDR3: TGTGCCAGCAGCCTAGGCGCAGGGCGAAACACAGATACGCAGTATTTT. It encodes CASSLGAGRNTDTQYF. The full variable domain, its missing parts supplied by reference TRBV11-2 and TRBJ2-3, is EAGVAQSPRYKIIEKRQSVAFWCNPISGHATLYWYQQILGQGPKLLIQFQNNGVVDDSQLPKDRFSAERLKGVDSTLKIQPAKLEDSAVYLCASSLGAGRNTDTQYFGPGTRLTVL.

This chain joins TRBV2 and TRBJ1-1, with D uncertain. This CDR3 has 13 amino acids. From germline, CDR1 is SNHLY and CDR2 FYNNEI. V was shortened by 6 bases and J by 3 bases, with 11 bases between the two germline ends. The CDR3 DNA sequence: TGTGCCAGCAGACCAACGGGGTACACTGAAGCTTTCTTT. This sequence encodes CASRPTGYTEAFF.

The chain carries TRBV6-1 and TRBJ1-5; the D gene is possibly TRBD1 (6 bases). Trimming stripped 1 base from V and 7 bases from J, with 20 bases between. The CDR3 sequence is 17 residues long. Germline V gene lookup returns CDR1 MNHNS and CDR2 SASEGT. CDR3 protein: CASSEDLDRTIWQPQHF. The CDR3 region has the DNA TGTGCCAGCAGTGAAGACCTCGACAGGACAATTTGGCAGCCCCAGCATTTT.

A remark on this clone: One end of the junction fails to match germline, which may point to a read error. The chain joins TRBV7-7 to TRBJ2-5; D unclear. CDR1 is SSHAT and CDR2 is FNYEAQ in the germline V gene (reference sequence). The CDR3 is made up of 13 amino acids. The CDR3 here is CASSFTYRETQYF. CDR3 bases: TGTGCTAGCAGCTTTACGTATCGGGAGACCCAGTACTTC.

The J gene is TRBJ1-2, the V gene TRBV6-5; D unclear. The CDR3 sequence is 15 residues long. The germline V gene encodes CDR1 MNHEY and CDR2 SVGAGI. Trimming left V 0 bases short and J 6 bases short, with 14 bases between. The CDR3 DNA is TGTGCCAGCAGTTACTCCCCCGAGGAGAAAGATGGCTACACCTTC. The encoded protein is CASSYSPEEKDGYTF.

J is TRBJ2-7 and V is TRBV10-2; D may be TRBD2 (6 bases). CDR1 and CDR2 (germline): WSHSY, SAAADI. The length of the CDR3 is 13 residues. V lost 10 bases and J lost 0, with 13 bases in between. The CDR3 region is CATLGTPSYEQYF. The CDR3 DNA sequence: TGCGCCACCTTGGGGACTCCCTCCTACGAGCAGTACTTC.

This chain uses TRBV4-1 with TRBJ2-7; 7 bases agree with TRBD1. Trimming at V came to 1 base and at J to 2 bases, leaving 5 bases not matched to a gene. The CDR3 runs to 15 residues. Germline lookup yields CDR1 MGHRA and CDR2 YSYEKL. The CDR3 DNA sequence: TGCGCCAGCAGCCAAGGACAGGGCGCGCCCTACGAGCAGTACTTC. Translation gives CASSQGQGAPYEQYF.

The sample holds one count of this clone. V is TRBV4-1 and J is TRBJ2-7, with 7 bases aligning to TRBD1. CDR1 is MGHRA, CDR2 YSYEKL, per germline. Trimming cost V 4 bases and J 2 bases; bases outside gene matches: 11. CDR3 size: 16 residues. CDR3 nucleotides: TGCGCCAGCAGCCGCACAGGGACAGTAAGTACCTACGAGCAGTACTTC. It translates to CASSRTGTVSTYEQYF.

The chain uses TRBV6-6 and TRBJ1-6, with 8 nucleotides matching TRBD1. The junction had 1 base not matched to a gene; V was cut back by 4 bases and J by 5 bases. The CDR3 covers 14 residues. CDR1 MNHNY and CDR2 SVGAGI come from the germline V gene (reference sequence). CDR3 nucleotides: TGTGCCAGCAGTTTACAGGGGGATAATTCACCCCTCCACTTT. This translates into CASSLQGDNSPLHF.